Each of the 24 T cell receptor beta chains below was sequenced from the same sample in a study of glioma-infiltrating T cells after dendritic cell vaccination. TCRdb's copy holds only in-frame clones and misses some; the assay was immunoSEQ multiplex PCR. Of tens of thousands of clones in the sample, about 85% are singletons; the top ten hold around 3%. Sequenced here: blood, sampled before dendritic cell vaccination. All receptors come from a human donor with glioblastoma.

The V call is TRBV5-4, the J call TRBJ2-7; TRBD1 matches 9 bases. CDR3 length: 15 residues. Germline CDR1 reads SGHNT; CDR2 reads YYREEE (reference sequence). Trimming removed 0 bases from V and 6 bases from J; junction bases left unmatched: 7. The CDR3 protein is CASSLGGTGIFEQYF. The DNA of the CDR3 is TGTGCCAGCAGCTTGGGGGGGACAGGGATCTTCGAGCAGTACTTC.

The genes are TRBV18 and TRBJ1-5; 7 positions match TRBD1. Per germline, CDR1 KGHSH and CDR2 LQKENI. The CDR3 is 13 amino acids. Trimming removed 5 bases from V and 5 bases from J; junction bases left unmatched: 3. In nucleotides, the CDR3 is TGTGCCAGCTCATCTCAGGGGGATCAGCCCCAGCATTTT. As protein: CASSSQGDQPQHF.

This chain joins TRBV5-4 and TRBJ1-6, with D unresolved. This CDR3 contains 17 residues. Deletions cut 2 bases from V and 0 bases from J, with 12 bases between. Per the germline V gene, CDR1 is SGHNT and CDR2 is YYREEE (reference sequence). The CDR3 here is CASSFGGASSYNSPLHF. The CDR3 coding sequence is TGTGCCAGCAGCTTTGGTGGAGCCAGCTCCTATAATTCACCCCTCCACTTT.

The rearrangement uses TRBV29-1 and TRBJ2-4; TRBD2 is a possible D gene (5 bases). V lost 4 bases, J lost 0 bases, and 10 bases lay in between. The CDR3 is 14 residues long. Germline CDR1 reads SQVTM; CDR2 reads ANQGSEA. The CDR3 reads CSVAIAPAKNIQYF. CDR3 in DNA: TGCAGCGTTGCCATAGCGCCAGCCAAAAACATTCAGTACTTC.

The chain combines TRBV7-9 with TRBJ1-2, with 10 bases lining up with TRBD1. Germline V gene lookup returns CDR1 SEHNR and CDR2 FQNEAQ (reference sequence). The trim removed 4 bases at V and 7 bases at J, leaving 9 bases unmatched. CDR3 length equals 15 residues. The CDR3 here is CASSSTGGSGGGYTF. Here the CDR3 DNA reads TGTGCCAGCAGCTCGACAGGGGGCAGCGGTGGTGGCTACACCTTC. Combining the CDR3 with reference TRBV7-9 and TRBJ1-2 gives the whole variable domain DTGVSQNPRHKITKRGQNVTFRCDPISEHNRLYWYRQTLGQGPEFLTYFQNEAQLEKSRLLSDRFSAERPKGSFSTLEIQRTEQGDSAMYLCASSSTGGSGGGYTFGSGTRLTVV.

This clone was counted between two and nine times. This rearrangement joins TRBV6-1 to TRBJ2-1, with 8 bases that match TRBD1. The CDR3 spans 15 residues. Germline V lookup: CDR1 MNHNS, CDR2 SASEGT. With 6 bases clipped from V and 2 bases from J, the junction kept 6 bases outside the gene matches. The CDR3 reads CASRTGTGAYNEQFF. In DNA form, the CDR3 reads TGTGCCAGCAGAACCGGGACAGGCGCCTACAATGAGCAGTTCTTC.

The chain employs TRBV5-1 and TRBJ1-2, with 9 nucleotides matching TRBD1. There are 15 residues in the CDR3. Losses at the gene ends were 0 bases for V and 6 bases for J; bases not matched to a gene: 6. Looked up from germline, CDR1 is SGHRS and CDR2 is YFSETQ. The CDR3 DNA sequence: TGCGCCAGCAGCTTGGTGACAGGGGGTCGCGATGGCTACACCTTC. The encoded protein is CASSLVTGGRDGYTF. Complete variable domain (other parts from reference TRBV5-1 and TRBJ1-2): KAGVTQTPRYLIKTRGQQVTLSCSPISGHRSVSWYQQTPGQGLQFLFEYFSETQRNKGNFPGRFSGRQFSNSRSEMNVSTLELGDSALYLCASSLVTGGRDGYTFGSGTRLTVV.

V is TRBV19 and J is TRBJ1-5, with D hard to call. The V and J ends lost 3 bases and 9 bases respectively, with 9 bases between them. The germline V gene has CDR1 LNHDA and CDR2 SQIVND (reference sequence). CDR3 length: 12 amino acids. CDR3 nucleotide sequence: TGTGCCAGTAGTATCGAGCCCTGGCCCCAGCATTTT. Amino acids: CASSIEPWPQHF.

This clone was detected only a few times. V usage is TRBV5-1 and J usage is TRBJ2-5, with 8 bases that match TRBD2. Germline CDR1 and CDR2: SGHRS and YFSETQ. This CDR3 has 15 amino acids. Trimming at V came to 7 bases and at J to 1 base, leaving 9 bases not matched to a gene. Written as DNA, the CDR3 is TGCGCCAGCGGCGGATCGCGGGGGGCCCAAGAGACCCAGTACTTC. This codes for CASGGSRGAQETQYF.

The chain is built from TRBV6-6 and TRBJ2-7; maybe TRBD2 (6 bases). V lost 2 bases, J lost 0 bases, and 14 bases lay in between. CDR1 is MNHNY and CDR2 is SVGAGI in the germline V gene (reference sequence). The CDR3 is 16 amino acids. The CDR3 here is CASSYALRGTSYEQYF. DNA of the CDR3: TGTGCCAGCAGTTACGCCCTCCGGGGGACCTCCTACGAGCAGTACTTC.

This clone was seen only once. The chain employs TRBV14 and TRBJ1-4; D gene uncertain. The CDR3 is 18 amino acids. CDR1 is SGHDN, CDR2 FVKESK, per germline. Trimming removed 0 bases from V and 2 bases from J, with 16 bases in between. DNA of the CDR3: TGTGCCAGCAGCCAAGAATCAAAACTTCTTACGACTAATGAAAAACTGTTTTTT. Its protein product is CASSQESKLLTTNEKLFF.

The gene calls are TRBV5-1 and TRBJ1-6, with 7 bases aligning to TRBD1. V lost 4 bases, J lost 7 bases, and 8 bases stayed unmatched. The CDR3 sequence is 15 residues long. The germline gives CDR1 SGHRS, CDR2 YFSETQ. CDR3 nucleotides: TGCGCCAGCAGCGGGAGTGAACAGGGGAATTCACCCCTCCACTTT. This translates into CASSGSEQGNSPLHF.

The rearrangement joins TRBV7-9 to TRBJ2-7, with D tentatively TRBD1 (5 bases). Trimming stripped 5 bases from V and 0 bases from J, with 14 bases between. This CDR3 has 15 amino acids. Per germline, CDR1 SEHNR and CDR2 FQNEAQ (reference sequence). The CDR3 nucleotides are TGTGCCAGCAGCGACTTAGAGACAGTCTCCTACGAGCAGTACTTC. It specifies CASSDLETVSYEQYF.

The CDR3 coding sequence is TGTGCCAGTCACCTGGCGGGTGAGCAGTTCTTC. As protein: CASHLAGEQFF. The genes are TRBV2 and TRBJ2-1; weak D call: TRBD2 (5 bases). Trimming took 9 bases from V and 9 from J, leaving 12 bases between them. Germline CDR1 is SNHLY and CDR2 is FYNNEI. This CDR3 spans 11 amino acids. Supplemented by reference TRBV2 and TRBJ2-1, the full variable domain reads EPEVTQTPSHQVTQMGQEVILRCVPISNHLYFYWYRQILGQKVEFLVSFYNNEISEKSEIFDDQFSVERPDGSNFTLKIRSTKLEDSAMYFCASHLAGEQFFGPGTRLTVL.

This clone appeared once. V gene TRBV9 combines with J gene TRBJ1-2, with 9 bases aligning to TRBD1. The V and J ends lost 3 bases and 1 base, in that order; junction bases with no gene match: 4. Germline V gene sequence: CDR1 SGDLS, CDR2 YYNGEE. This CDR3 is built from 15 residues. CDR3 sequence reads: CASSEGTGNNYGYTF. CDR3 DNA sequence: TGTGCCAGCAGCGAGGGGACAGGGAATAACTATGGCTACACCTTC.

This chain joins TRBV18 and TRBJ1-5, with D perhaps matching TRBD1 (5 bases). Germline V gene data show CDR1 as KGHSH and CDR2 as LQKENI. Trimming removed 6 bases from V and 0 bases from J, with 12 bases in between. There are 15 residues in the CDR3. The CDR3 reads CASSPTDYSNQPQHF. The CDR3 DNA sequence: TGTGCCAGCTCTCCGACAGATTATAGCAATCAGCCCCAGCATTTT.

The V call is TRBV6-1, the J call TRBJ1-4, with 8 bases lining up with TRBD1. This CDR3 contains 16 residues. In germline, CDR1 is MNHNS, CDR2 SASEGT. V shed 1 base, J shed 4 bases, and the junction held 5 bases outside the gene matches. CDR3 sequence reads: CASSEGAGGLNEKLFF. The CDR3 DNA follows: TGTGCCAGCAGTGAAGGGGCAGGGGGCCTTAATGAAAAACTGTTTTTT.

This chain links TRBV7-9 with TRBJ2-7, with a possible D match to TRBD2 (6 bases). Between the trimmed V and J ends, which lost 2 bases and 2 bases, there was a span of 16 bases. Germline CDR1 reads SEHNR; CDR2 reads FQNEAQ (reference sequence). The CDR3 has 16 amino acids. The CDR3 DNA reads TGTGCCAGCAGCTTAATCGTTGCGGGGCTTACCTACGAGCAGTACTTC. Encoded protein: CASSLIVAGLTYEQYF. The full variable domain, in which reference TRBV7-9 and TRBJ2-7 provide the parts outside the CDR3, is DTGVSQNPRHKITKRGQNVTFRCDPISEHNRLYWYRQTLGQGPEFLTYFQNEAQLEKSRLLSDRFSAERPKGSFSTLEIQRTEQGDSAMYLCASSLIVAGLTYEQYFGPGTRLTVT.

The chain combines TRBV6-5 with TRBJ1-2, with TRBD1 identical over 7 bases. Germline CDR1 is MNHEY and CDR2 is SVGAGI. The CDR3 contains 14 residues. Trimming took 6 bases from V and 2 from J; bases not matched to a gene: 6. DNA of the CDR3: TGTGCCAGCAGCGTGGGACAGCTGAACTATGGCTACACCTTC. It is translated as CASSVGQLNYGYTF.

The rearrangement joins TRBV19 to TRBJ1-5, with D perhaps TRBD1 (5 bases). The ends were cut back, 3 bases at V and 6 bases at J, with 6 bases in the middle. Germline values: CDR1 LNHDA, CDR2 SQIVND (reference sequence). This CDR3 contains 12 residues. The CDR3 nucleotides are TGTGCCAGTAGTATTAGGGGTCAGCCCCAGCATTTT. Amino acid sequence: CASSIRGQPQHF.

CDR3 protein: CASREGLAENNEQFF. CDR3 DNA sequence: TGTGCCAGCAGGGAAGGACTAGCGGAAAACAATGAGCAGTTCTTC. The V and J genes are TRBV5-6 and TRBJ2-1; 10 bases are shared with TRBD2. Germline CDR1 reads SGHDT; CDR2 reads YYEEEE. The junction had 7 bases not matched to a gene; V was cut back by 5 bases and J by 5 bases. This CDR3 comprises 15 residues.

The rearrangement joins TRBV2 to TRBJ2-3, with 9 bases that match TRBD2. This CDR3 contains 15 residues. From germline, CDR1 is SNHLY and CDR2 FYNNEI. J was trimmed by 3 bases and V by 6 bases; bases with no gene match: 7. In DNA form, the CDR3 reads TGTGCCAGCAGGGGGTGGGGACTAGCTACAGATACGCAGTATTTT. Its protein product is CASRGWGLATDTQYF. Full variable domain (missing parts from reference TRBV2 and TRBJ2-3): EPEVTQTPSHQVTQMGQEVILRCVPISNHLYFYWYRQILGQKVEFLVSFYNNEISEKSEIFDDQFSVERPDGSNFTLKIRSTKLEDSAMYFCASRGWGLATDTQYFGPGTRLTVL.

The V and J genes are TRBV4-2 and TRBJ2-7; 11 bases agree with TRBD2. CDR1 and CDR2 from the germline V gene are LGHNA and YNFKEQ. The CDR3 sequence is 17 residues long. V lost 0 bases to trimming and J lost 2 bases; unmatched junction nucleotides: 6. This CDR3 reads CASSQDSSGGPTYEQYF. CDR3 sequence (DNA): TGTGCCAGCAGCCAAGATTCTAGCGGGGGGCCCACCTACGAGCAGTACTTC.

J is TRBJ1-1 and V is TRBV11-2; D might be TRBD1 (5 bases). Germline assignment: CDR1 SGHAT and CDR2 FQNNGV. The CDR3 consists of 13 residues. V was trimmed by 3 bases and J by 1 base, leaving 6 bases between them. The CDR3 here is CASSFTGNTEAFF. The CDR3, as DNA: TGTGCCAGCAGCTTCACAGGGAACACTGAAGCTTTCTTT.